Listed below are T cell receptor beta chains from one sample, sequenced in a study of shared clonotypes between healthy human individuals. Here immunoSEQ multiplex PCR was the method, and the copy in TCRdb shows in-frame clones only, minus some. Of over a million clones in the sample, roughly 96% are singletons; the top ten hold 0.95% to 1.5%. The sequenced sample consisted of naive CD4+ T cells sorted from blood. These receptors were collected from a man aged 25-45 years in good health. The CDR3 runs from the conserved cysteine through the conserved F or W. D genes are given only for firm matches. The size entry is marked missing in some rows and otherwise reads once, few, many or a size class.

clone size	J gene	V gene	D gene	CDR3 protein	CDR3 DNA
NA	TRBJ2-2	TRBV7-6	NA	CASSLVLGGKAGELFF	TGTGCCAGCAGCTTAGTCTTGGGCGGGAAAGCCGGGGAGCTGTTTTTT
NA	TRBJ1-1	TRBV4-1	TRBD1	CASSQQPGQGFFTEAFF	TGCGCCAGCAGCCAACAACCGGGACAGGGGTTTTTCACTGAAGCTTTCTTT
NA	TRBJ2-5	TRBV18	TRBD2	CASSLRLAGNQEGQKETQYF	TGTGCCAGCTCCCTTCGACTAGCGGGAAACCAGGAGGGGCAAAAAGAGACCCAGTACTTC
NA	TRBJ2-5	TRBV4-1	TRBD1	CASSHTQTGQETQYF	TGCGCCAGCAGCCATACCCAGACAGGGCAAGAGACCCAGTACTTC
NA	TRBJ2-7	TRBV6-6	TRBD2	CATIGPGLVSYEQYF	TGTGCCACCATAGGACCGGGACTAGTATCCTACGAGCAGTACTTC
NA	TRBJ1-5	TRBV18	NA	CASSPGFAGESNQPQHF	TGTGCCAGCTCACCAGGTTTCGCAGGGGAGAGCAATCAGCCCCAGCATTTT
once	TRBJ2-7	TRBV5-1	NA	CASSPPGRSYEQYF	TGCGCCAGCAGTCCTCCGGGCAGATCCTACGAGCAGTACTTC
NA	TRBJ2-7	TRBV11-2	NA	CASSLDLASGYEQYF	TGTGCCAGCAGCTTAGACCTAGCATCAGGCTACGAGCAGTACTTC
NA	TRBJ2-7	TRBV27	NA	CASAQKGRNRYAYEQYF	TGTGCCAGCGCACAAAAGGGACGGAACAGGTACGCCTACGAGCAGTACTTC
NA	TRBJ2-5	TRBV27	TRBD1	CASSVQGGLWYF	TGTGCCAGCAGTGTACAGGGGGGCCTTTGGTACTTC
NA	TRBJ2-5	TRBV7-9	TRBD1	CASSPWDRGRETQYF	TGTGCCAGCAGCCCATGGGACAGGGGAAGAGAGACCCAGTACTTC
NA	TRBJ2-7	TRBV18	TRBD1	CASSRDRGLYEQYF	TGTGCCAGCTCACGGGACAGGGGCCTCTACGAGCAGTACTTC
NA	TRBJ2-5	TRBV27	TRBD2	CASSSGLGRTSGQETQYF	TGTGCCAGCAGTTCCGGGCTCGGACGGACTAGCGGGCAAGAGACCCAGTACTTC
NA	TRBJ1-2	TRBV28	NA	CASTSLGNGYTF	TGTGCCAGTACTTCCCTCGGTAATGGCTACACCTTC
NA	TRBJ2-7	TRBV14	NA	CASSHSLYEQYF	TGTGCCAGCAGCCATTCCCTCTACGAGCAGTACTTC
once	TRBJ2-1	TRBV27	NA	CASTRETEQFF	TGTGCCAGCACCAGGGAGACAGAGCAGTTCTTC
NA	TRBJ2-1	TRBV7-6	NA	CASSPRSGATRSLVSSYNEQFF	TGTGCCAGCAGCCCCAGGTCTGGTGCGACTAGATCACTCGTAAGCTCCTACAATGAGCAGTTCTTC